This T cell receptor beta chain was found in a study of graft-versus-host responses after intestinal transplantation. Across the study: Induction using anti-thymocyte globulin, followed by tacrolimus and steroids for two to three years, was given to all recipients. Whole-study results and caveats: Early declines in HvG clones that occurred post-transplant were associated with peak circulating GvH clone levels. Detected in recipient marrow were GvH clones, some of which were first observed in ileum or blood.

Profiled with immunoSEQ multiplex PCR; TCRdb holds only in-frame clones, not every one. The table includes 80,000 to 90,000 clones, roughly 90% detected once. CDR1 is KGHSH, CDR2 LQKENI, per germline. V dropped 1 base and J dropped 0 bases, with 7 bases sitting between them. This CDR3 is built from 15 residues. Concerning this clone: Antigen specificity is unknown.

This chain joins TRBV18 and TRBJ1-3; D is uncertain. This clonotype was sampled from a human donor who received an intestinal transplant. This sample comprised unstimulated CD4+ T cells sorted from spleen or lymph node cells, obtained before intestinal transplant. CDR3 bases: TGTGCCAGCTCACCACAAGATTTCTCTGGAAACACCATATATTTT. Protein sequence: CASSPQDFSGNTIYF. Full variable domain (remainder filled in from reference TRBV18 and TRBJ1-3): NAGVMQNPRHLVRRRGQEARLRCSPMKGHSHVYWYRQLPEEGLKFMVYLQKENIIDESGMPKERFSAEFPKEGPSILRIQQVVRGDSAAYFCASSPQDFSGNTIYFGEGSWLTVV.